Listed below are T cell receptor beta chains from one sample, sequenced in a study of long-term antiretroviral therapy in people with HIV. This table comes from immunoSEQ multiplex PCR, and its TCRdb copy is limited to in-frame clones, with some not included. The sample lists around 20,000 clones; approximately 86% were seen once. The sequences come from unsorted PBMCs, collected roughly 4 years after starting antiretroviral therapy. The receptor set was obtained from a man between 18 and 35 years old with HIV. CDR3s include the opening cysteine and the closing phenylalanine or tryptophan. D genes are given only for firm matches. A clone size is listed for some rows: how often the clone was seen (once, few, many), or a class if it is expanded.

len	d_gene	v_gene	j_gene	abundance	CDR3nt	CDR3aa
13	TRBD1	TRBV9	TRBJ2-5	NA	TGTGCCAGCAGCGGGGGACAGCAAGAGACCCAGTACTTC	CASSGGQQETQYF
15	NA	TRBV1	TRBJ1-5	once	TGCACCAGCAGCCACAGACAGGGGGAGCTTCAGCCCCAGCATTTT	CTSSHRQGELQPQHF
15	TRBD1	TRBV4-1	TRBJ1-2	NA	TGCGCCAGCAGCCCTCCGGGACAGGGCGATTATGGCTACACCTTC	CASSPPGQGDYGYTF
15	NA	TRBV6-6	TRBJ1-5	NA	TGTGCCAGCACCCACCGGGGGGGAGAGGATCAGCCCCAGCATTTT	CASTHRGGEDQPQHF
13	TRBD1	TRBV25-1	TRBJ1-2	NA	TGTGCCAGCAGTGCCGGGACAGGGGATGGCTACACCTTC	CASSAGTGDGYTF
15	NA	TRBV7-9	TRBJ2-2	NA	TGTGCCAGCAGCTCCACGGGGGCCTACACCGGGGAGCTGTTTTTT	CASSSTGAYTGELFF
17	TRBD2	TRBV7-8	TRBJ2-4	NA	TGTGCCAGCAGCTTATCTAGCGGGGGGGCGTCCAAAAACATTCAGTACTTC	CASSLSSGGASKNIQYF
15	TRBD2	TRBV12-5	TRBJ2-1	NA	TGTGCTAGTGGTCCTAATAGCGGGGGGGTCGATGAGCAGTTCTTC	CASGPNSGGVDEQFF
15	TRBD1	TRBV5-1	TRBJ2-2	NA	TGCGCCAGCAGATACCAGGGGGTTGGCACCGGGGAGCTGTTTTTT	CASRYQGVGTGELFF
15	NA	TRBV4-1	TRBJ1-1	NA	TGCGCCAGCAGCCAAGTTGACAGATCGAACACTGAAGCTTTCTTT	CASSQVDRSNTEAFF
14	TRBD1	TRBV27	TRBJ1-2	NA	TGTGCCAGCAGTACAAGACAGGGGTCCTATGGCTACACCTTC	CASSTRQGSYGYTF
12	NA	TRBV6-5	TRBJ2-7	NA	TGTGCCAGCAGTTCGGACTCCTACGAGCAGTACTTC	CASSSDSYEQYF
15	TRBD1	TRBV5-6	TRBJ2-2	NA	TGTGCCAGCAGCACCGGACAGGGGGCAACCGGGGAGCTGTTTTTT	CASSTGQGATGELFF
15	NA	TRBV5-8	TRBJ1-5	NA	TGTGCCAGCAGGTCCATGTGGGCTAGCAATCAGCCCCAGCATTTT	CASRSMWASNQPQHF
16	TRBD2	TRBV5-1	TRBJ2-3	once	TGCGCCAGCAGCCAACTCGAGCGGGGGAGCACAGATACGCAGTATTTT	CASSQLERGSTDTQYF
15	TRBD1	TRBV27	TRBJ1-4	NA	TGTGCCAGCAGTTCTCCGGGACAGATTAATGAAAAACTGTTTTTT	CASSSPGQINEKLFF
16	NA	TRBV7-9	TRBJ1-1	NA	TGTGCCAGCAGCTTAGGGGCAGGACCGATGAACACTGAAGCTTTCTTT	CASSLGAGPMNTEAFF
15	TRBD1	TRBV9	TRBJ1-3	NA	TGTGCCAGCAGCGTAGAGGGGGCCTCTGGAAACACCATATATTTT	CASSVEGASGNTIYF
15	NA	TRBV19	TRBJ1-3	NA	TGTGCCAGTACTACCGGAGGAAACTCTGGAAACACCATATATTTT	CASTTGGNSGNTIYF
13	NA	TRBV4-1	TRBJ1-2	NA	TGCGCCAGCAGCCAAGAACCAGGGCATGGCTACACCTTC	CASSQEPGHGYTF
15	NA	TRBV27	TRBJ1-2	NA	TGTGCCAGCAGTTTAGGACGGTGGTTTACCTATGGCTACACCTTC	CASSLGRWFTYGYTF
18	TRBD2	TRBV5-4	TRBJ2-5	NA	TGTGCCAGCAGCTTGTTGGGCGGGGGGATATTGTACCAAGAGACCCAGTACTTC	CASSLLGGGILYQETQYF
14	NA	TRBV7-9	TRBJ1-2	few	TGTGCCAGCAGCCCGCCGGGCGGCTCCTATGGCTACACCTTC	CASSPPGGSYGYTF
14	NA	TRBV28	TRBJ1-5	few	TGTGCCAGCAGTTTCGGCAGGGACAATCAGCCCCAGCATTTT	CASSFGRDNQPQHF
17	TRBD2	TRBV5-1	TRBJ2-1	NA	TGCGCCAGCAGCCTATTAGCGGGGGGCAGAACCTACAATGAGCAGTTCTTC	CASSLLAGGRTYNEQFF
14	NA	TRBV5-4	TRBJ2-7	NA	TGTGCCAGCAGCCCCGCGGACAGTCCCTACGAGCAGTACTTC	CASSPADSPYEQYF
15	NA	TRBV11-3	TRBJ1-2	NA	TGTGCCAGCAGCCCTCGGACAATTGAAAACTATGGCTACACCTTC	CASSPRTIENYGYTF
12	NA	TRBV6-6	TRBJ1-5	once	TGTGCCAGCAATCTGGGCGATCAGCCCCAGCATTTT	CASNLGDQPQHF
15	NA	TRBV27	TRBJ1-1	NA	TGTGCCAGCGGGGTTTGGGGGCTCGAGAACACTGAAGCTTTCTTT	CASGVWGLENTEAFF
15	TRBD1	TRBV5-4	TRBJ1-1	few	TGTGCCAGCAGCTATACAGGGACAGGGGAAACTGAAGCTTTCTTT	CASSYTGTGETEAFF
16	NA	TRBV14	TRBJ2-3	NA	TGTGCCAGCAGCCAAGGAGGCTACCAACTTCCCAATACGCAGTATTTT	CASSQGGYQLPNTQYF
15	TRBD2	TRBV10-1	TRBJ2-5	NA	TGCGCCAGCAGTGAGTCTCGGGGGAGGGGAGAGACCCAGTACTTC	CASSESRGRGETQYF
13	NA	TRBV7-9	TRBJ1-5	NA	TGTGCCAGCCCAGGGCTAAAGAATCAGCCCCAGCATTTT	CASPGLKNQPQHF
15	NA	TRBV28	TRBJ2-2	NA	TGTGCCAGCAGTACGGGGACAATAAACACCGGGGAGCTGTTTTTT	CASSTGTINTGELFF
14	NA	TRBV15	TRBJ1-4	NA	TGTGCCACCAGCTATCGCAGCATGAATGAAAAACTGTTTTTT	CATSYRSMNEKLFF
15	TRBD1	TRBV29-1	TRBJ2-5	NA	TGCAGCGCCTTTGGGACAGGGGGCAGAGGAGAGACCCAGTACTTC	CSAFGTGGRGETQYF
15	TRBD1	TRBV7-8	TRBJ1-5	NA	TGTGCCAGCAGCACTCGACAGGGAAGTAATCAGCCCCAGCATTTT	CASSTRQGSNQPQHF
14	NA	TRBV7-2	TRBJ2-5	NA	TGTGCCAGCAGCTTGGCCGTCTACCAAGAGACCCAGTACTTC	CASSLAVYQETQYF
14	NA	TRBV5-6	TRBJ2-1	NA	TGTGCCAGCAGCTTGGACATTAGACCCAATGAGCAGTTCTTC	CASSLDIRPNEQFF